The 16 T cell receptor beta chains reported below all come from one sample, sequenced in a study of cytomegalovirus exposure and HLA in healthy donors (TCRdb year 2017). The method behind the library was the immunoSEQ multiplex PCR assay. The multiplex PCR relied on a mix of 60 forward primers for TCR Vbeta segments and 13 reverse primers for TCR Jbeta segments. The table comes from immuneACCESS by way of TCRdb, which keeps in-frame sequences with V and J called. Part of the clones is missing from these tables; in studies checked, under half for an unresolved V gene and the rest for unknown reasons. In all, the sample holds about 200,000 clones, and approximately 86% of those were seen once. Approximately 1.9% of the sample goes to the ten largest clones. The sequenced sample was PBMCs. Receptor source: a woman under 30 in good health and CMV-seronegative.

Comment on this clone: In the same sample, other DNA sequences code for this CDR3. V usage is TRBV6-5 and J usage is TRBJ1-5; 8 bases fit TRBD1. J gave up 4 bases and V 4 bases, and 3 bases lay outside the gene matches. CDR3 length: 14 residues. Per the germline V gene, CDR1 is MNHEY and CDR2 is SVGAGI. The DNA for the CDR3 is TGTGCCAGCAGTTCTGGGACAGGTAATCAGCCCCAGCATTTT. Translated: CASSSGTGNQPQHF.

The rearrangement uses TRBV18 and TRBJ1-3, with a tentative D call TRBD1 (5 bases). The CDR3 extends over 15 amino acids. From germline, CDR1 is KGHSH and CDR2 LQKENI. Trimming removed 3 bases from V and 2 bases from J, with 11 bases in between. The CDR3 nucleotides are TGTGCCAGCTCACCTCGTGGGGCGCCTGGAAACACCATATATTTT. As protein: CASSPRGAPGNTIYF. Supplemented by reference TRBV18 and TRBJ1-3, the full variable domain reads NAGVMQNPRHLVRRRGQEARLRCSPMKGHSHVYWYRQLPEEGLKFMVYLQKENIIDESGMPKERFSAEFPKEGPSILRIQQVVRGDSAAYFCASSPRGAPGNTIYFGEGSWLTVV.

The chain combines TRBV7-2 with TRBJ2-5; 10 positions agree with TRBD2. With V trimmed by 5 bases and J by 4 bases, 4 bases remained unmatched. Germline assignment: CDR1 SGHTA and CDR2 FQGNSA. The CDR3 extends over 14 amino acids. CDR3 nucleotide sequence: TGTGCCAGCAGCGTGGGACTAGCGATAGAGACCCAGTACTTC. Protein product: CASSVGLAIETQYF.

The CDR3 DNA reads as TGTGCCAGCACCCGGACAGTCGGTGACACTGAAGCTTTCTTT. Translation: CASTRTVGDTEAFF. The V gene is TRBV6-4, the J gene TRBJ1-1; maybe TRBD1 (6 bases). Germline V CDR1 and CDR2: MRHNA, SNTAGT. The CDR3 is 14 residues long. V lost 7 bases, J lost 3 bases, and 15 bases lay in between.

The chain combines TRBV2 with TRBJ2-6, with D possibly TRBD1 on 5 matching bases. The length of the CDR3 is 17 residues. The germline CDR1 and CDR2 sequences are SNHLY and FYNNEI. V lost 4 bases, J lost 0 bases, and 13 bases lay in between. The CDR3 bases are TGTGCCAGCAGTGTGTATTTAGGGGACTCTGGGGCCAACGTCCTGACTTTC. This codes for CASSVYLGDSGANVLTF.

V usage is TRBV6-1 and J usage is TRBJ2-7, with D tentatively TRBD2 (6 bases). The V end lost 3 bases, the J end lost 2 bases, and 17 bases lay between the germline ends. CDR1 and CDR2 (germline): MNHNS, SASEGT. This CDR3 has 16 residues. This chain's CDR3 is CASSDRRGTPTYEQYF. The CDR3 bases are TGTGCCAGCAGTGATCGGCGGGGTACACCTACCTACGAGCAGTACTTC.

The chain carries TRBV5-4 and TRBJ2-3, with D maybe TRBD2 (6 bases). Trimming took 7 bases from V and 6 from J, leaving 21 bases between them. The V gene's germline CDR1 is SGHNT and CDR2 YYREEE (reference sequence). The CDR3 is made up of 15 amino acids. CDR3 loop: CASQDTAAGGDTQYF. The CDR3 DNA reads TGTGCCAGCCAAGATACGGCAGCGGGTGGGGATACGCAGTATTTT. Full variable domain (remainder filled in from reference TRBV5-4 and TRBJ2-3): ETGVTQSPTHLIKTRGQQVTLRCSSQSGHNTVSWYQQALGQGPQFIFQYYREEENGRGNFPPRFSGLQFPNYSSELNVNALELDDSALYLCASQDTAAGGDTQYFGPGTRLTVL.

The J gene is TRBJ1-4, the V gene TRBV18, with D unclear. Germline V lookup: CDR1 KGHSH, CDR2 LQKENI. V was cut by 4 bases and J by 6 bases, with 12 bases left in between. The CDR3 extends over 14 amino acids. As DNA, the CDR3 is TGTGCCAGCTCACTTGACCGCGGAGATGAAAAACTGTTTTTT. It yields the protein CASSLDRGDEKLFF.

The chain recombines TRBV20-1 with TRBJ1-4, with no clear D. Germline values: CDR1 DFQATT, CDR2 SNEGSKA (reference sequence). This CDR3 is built from 11 residues. V lost 5 bases, J lost 7 bases, and 8 bases lay in between. The CDR3 spells CSAGQVEKLFF. Here the CDR3 DNA reads TGCAGTGCTGGGCAGGTTGAAAAACTGTTTTTT.

The rearrangement links TRBV13 to TRBJ2-5; D possibly corresponds to TRBD1 (6 bases). The germline V and J ends were trimmed by 4 bases and 2 bases, with 17 bases remaining between them. From germline, CDR1 is PRHDT and CDR2 FYEKMQ (reference sequence). The CDR3 consists of 16 residues. CDR3 sequence reads: CASSSHRQGIQETQYF. In DNA, the CDR3 is TGTGCCAGCAGCTCCCACCGGCAGGGGATACAAGAGACCCAGTACTTC.

Comment on this clone: Additional DNA sequences in this sample encode the identical CDR3. The chain recombines TRBV10-3 with TRBJ1-2; the match to TRBD1 covers 7 bases. Germline V CDR1 and CDR2: ENHRY, SYGVKD. Unmatched junction bases numbered 13, after V lost 7 bases and J lost 8 bases. The CDR3 sequence is 14 residues long. The CDR3 sequence: CAINRQGYSMGYTF. For the CDR3, the DNA is TGTGCCATCAACAGACAGGGTTATTCGATGGGCTACACCTTC.

V and J are TRBV6-1 and TRBJ1-2, with TRBD1 matching over 9 bases. This CDR3 contains 12 residues. Looked up from germline, CDR1 is MNHNS and CDR2 is SASEGT. The V and J ends lost 6 bases and 8 bases, in that order; junction bases with no gene match: 4. The CDR3 is CASSGTGRGYTF. The CDR3 coding sequence is TGTGCCAGCAGCGGGACAGGGCGAGGCTACACCTTC.

V is TRBV4-2 and J is TRBJ2-3; 13 bases match TRBD2. Germline CDR1 reads LGHNA; CDR2 reads YNFKEQ. The CDR3 is made up of 17 amino acids. Trimming took 1 base from V and 4 from J; bases not matched to a gene: 5. The CDR3: CASSQGTSGSGADTQYF. The CDR3 region has the DNA TGTGCCAGCAGCCAAGGGACTAGCGGGAGTGGGGCAGATACGCAGTATTTT.

The V and J genes are TRBV19 and TRBJ2-3; D call uncertain. The CDR3 length is 15 residues. Germline lookup yields CDR1 LNHDA and CDR2 SQIVND (reference sequence). Trimming pared 5 bases from V and 0 bases from J, leaving 12 bases between. This CDR3 is CASSSLSSSTDTQYF. For the CDR3, the DNA is TGTGCCAGTAGTTCACTATCATCTAGCACAGATACGCAGTATTTT.

The J gene is TRBJ2-3, the V gene TRBV5-1; possibly TRBD2 for D (7 bases). Per the germline V gene, CDR1 is SGHRS and CDR2 is YFSETQ. V lost 1 base and J 0 bases, leaving 15 bases between the germline ends. The CDR3 contains 17 residues. The CDR3 spells CASSLSRGGASTDTQYF. The CDR3 DNA is TGCGCCAGCAGCTTGAGTCGTGGGGGGGCTAGCACAGATACGCAGTATTTT.

The J gene is TRBJ2-3, the V gene TRBV27, with D uncertain. The CDR3 covers 20 residues. The germline V gene encodes CDR1 MNHEY and CDR2 SMNVEV (reference sequence). Trimming left V 4 bases short and J 1 base short, with 27 bases between. This chain's CDR3 is CASSYQSRRYNHYGTDTQYF. Written as DNA, the CDR3 is TGTGCCAGCAGTTATCAATCACGGCGGTATAACCACTATGGCACAGATACGCAGTATTTT.